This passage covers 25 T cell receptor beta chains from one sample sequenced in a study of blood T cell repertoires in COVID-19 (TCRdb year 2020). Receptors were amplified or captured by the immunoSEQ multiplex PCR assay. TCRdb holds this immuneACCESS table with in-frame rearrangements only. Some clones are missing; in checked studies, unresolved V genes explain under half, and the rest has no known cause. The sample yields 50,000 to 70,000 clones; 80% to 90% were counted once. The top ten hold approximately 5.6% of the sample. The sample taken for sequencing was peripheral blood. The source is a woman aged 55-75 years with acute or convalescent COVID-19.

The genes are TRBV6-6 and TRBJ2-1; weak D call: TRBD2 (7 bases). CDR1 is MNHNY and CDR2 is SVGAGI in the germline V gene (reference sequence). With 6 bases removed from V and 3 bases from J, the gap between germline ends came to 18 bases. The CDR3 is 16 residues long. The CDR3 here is CASSRSRGPGYNEQFF. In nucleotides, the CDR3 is TGTGCCAGCAGCCGATCGCGGGGGCCCGGCTACAATGAGCAGTTCTTC.

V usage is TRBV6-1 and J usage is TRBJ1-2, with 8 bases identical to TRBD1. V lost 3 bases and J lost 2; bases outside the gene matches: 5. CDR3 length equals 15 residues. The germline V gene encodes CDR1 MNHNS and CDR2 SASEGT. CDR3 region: CASSEAGGANYGYTF. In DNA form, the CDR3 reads TGTGCCAGCAGTGAGGCAGGGGGCGCGAACTATGGCTACACCTTC.

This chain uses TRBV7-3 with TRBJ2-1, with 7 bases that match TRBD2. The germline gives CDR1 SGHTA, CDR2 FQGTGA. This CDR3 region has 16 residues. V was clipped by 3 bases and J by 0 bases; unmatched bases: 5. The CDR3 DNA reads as TGTGCCAGCAGCTTGCCGGGGGGAAGCTCCTACAATGAGCAGTTCTTC. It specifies CASSLPGGSSYNEQFF.

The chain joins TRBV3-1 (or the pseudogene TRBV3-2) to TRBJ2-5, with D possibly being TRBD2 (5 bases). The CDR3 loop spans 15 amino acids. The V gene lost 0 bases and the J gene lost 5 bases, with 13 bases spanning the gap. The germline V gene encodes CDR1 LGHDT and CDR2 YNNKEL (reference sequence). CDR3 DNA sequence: TGTGCCAGCAGCCAAGAAAGGGCTAGCTGGGAGACCCAGTACTTC. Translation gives CASSQERASWETQYF.

The CDR3 spells CASSSDRTTTNEKLFF. Written as DNA, the CDR3 is TGCGCCAGCAGCTCGGACAGGACTACAACTAATGAAAAACTGTTTTTT. V usage is TRBV5-1 and J usage is TRBJ1-4, with TRBD1 matching over 7 bases. The CDR3 is made up of 16 amino acids. In germline, CDR1 is SGHRS, CDR2 YFSETQ. J was trimmed by 0 bases and V by 3 bases; bases with no gene match: 5.

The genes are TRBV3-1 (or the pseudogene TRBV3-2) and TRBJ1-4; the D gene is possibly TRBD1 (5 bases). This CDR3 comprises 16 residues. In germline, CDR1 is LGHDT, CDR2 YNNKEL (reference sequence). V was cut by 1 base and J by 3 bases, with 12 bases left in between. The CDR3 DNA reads TGTGCCAGCAGCCAAGGCCGGCAGGGCGCTAATGAAAAACTGTTTTTT. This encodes CASSQGRQGANEKLFF.

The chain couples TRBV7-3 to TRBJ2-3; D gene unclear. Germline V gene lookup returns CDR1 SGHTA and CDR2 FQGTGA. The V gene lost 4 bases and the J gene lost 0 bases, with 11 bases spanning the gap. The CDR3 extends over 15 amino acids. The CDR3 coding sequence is TGTGCCAGCAGCTCGACTGCACCTAGCACAGATACGCAGTATTTT. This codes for CASSSTAPSTDTQYF.

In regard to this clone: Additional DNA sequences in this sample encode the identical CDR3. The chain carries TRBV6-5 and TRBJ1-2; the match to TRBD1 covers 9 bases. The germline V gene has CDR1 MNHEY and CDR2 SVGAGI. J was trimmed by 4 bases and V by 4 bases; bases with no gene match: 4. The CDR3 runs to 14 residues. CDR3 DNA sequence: TGTGCCAGCAGTTTACAGGACAGGGGCTATGGCTACACCTTC. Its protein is CASSLQDRGYGYTF.

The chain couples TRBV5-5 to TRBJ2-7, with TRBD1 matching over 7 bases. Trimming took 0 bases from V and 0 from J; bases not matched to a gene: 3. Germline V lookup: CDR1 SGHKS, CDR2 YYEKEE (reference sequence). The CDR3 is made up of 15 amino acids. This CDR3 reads CASSLGQGFSYEQYF. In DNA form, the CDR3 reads TGTGCCAGCAGCTTGGGACAGGGATTCTCCTACGAGCAGTACTTC.

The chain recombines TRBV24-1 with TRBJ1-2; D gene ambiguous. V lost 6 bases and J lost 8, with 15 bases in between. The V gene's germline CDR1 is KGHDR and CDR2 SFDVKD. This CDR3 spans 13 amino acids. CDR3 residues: CATSFESVKGYTF. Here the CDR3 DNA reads TGTGCCACCAGTTTTGAGAGCGTCAAAGGCTACACCTTC.

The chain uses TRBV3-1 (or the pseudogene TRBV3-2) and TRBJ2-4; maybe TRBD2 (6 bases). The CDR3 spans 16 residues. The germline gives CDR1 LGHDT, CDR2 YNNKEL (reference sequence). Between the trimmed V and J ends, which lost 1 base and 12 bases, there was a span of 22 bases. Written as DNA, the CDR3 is TGTGCCAGCAGCCAAGCGGGGACTCCCACAAGAAGGGATCAGTACTTC. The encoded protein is CASSQAGTPTRRDQYF.

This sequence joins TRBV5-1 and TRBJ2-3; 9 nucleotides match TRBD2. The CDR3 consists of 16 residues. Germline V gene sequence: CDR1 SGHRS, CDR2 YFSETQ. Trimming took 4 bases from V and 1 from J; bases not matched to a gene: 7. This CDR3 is CASSRQRGARTDTQYF. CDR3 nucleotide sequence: TGCGCCAGCAGCCGCCAGCGGGGGGCGCGCACAGATACGCAGTATTTT.

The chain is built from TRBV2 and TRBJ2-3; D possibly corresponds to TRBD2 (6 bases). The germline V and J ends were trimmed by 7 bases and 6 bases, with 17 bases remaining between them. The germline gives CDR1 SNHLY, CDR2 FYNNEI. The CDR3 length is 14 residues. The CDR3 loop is CASTGGKGSDTQYF. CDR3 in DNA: TGTGCCAGCACCGGGGGTAAGGGGTCGGATACGCAGTATTTT. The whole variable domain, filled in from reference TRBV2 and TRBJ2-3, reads EPEVTQTPSHQVTQMGQEVILRCVPISNHLYFYWYRQILGQKVEFLVSFYNNEISEKSEIFDDQFSVERPDGSNFTLKIRSTKLEDSAMYFCASTGGKGSDTQYFGPGTRLTVL.

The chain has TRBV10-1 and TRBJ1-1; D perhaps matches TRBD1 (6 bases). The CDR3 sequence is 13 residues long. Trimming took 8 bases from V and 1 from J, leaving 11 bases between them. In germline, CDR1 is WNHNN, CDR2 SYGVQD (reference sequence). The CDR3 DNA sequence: TGCGCCAGCCGAAAGACAGGGAACACTGAAGCTTTCTTT. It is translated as CASRKTGNTEAFF.

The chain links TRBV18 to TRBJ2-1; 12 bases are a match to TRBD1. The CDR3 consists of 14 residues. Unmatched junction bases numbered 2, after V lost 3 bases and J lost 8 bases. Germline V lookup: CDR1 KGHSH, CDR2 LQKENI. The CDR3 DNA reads TGTGCCAGCTCACCGGGACAGGGGGCCTATGAGCAGTTCTTC. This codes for CASSPGQGAYEQFF.

CDR3 in DNA: TGTGCCAGCAGCCATACAGGCGGCCCACACTATGGCTACACCTTC. Translating gives CASSHTGGPHYGYTF. This sequence joins TRBV3-1 (or the pseudogene TRBV3-2) and TRBJ1-2, with D perhaps TRBD1 (5 bases). The germline V gene encodes CDR1 LGHDT and CDR2 YNNKEL (reference sequence). This CDR3 has 15 amino acids. V lost 3 bases to trimming and J lost 3 bases, with 14 bases between them.

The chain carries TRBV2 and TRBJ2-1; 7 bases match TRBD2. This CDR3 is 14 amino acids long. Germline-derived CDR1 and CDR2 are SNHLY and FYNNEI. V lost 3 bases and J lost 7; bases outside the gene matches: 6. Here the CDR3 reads CASSEERGWNEQFF. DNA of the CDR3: TGTGCCAGCAGTGAGGAGCGGGGCTGGAATGAGCAGTTCTTC.

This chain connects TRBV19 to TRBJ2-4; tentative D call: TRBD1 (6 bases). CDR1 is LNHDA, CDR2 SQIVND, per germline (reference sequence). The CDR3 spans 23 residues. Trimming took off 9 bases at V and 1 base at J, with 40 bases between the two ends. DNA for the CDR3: TGTGCCAGGAGAAGACATATGACAGGTCGCGTTTTTTGGTATACTGGTGCCAAAAACATTCAGTACTTC. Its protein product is CARRRHMTGRVFWYTGAKNIQYF.

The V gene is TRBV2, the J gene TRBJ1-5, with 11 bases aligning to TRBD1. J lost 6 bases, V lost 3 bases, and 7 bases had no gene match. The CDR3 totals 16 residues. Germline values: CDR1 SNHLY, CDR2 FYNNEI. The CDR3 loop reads CASSDAGTGGAQPQHF. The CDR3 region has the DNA TGTGCCAGCAGTGATGCCGGGACAGGGGGAGCTCAGCCCCAGCATTTT.

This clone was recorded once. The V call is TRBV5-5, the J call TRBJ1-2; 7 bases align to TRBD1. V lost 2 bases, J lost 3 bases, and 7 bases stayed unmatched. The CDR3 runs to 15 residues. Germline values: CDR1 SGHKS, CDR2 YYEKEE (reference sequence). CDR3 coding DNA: TGTGCCAGCAGCTTACTGACAGGGTCATACTATGGCTACACCTTC. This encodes CASSLLTGSYYGYTF.

The CDR3 here is CSASELAGSTDTQYF. CDR3 DNA sequence: TGCAGTGCTAGTGAACTAGCGGGCAGCACAGATACGCAGTATTTT. The J gene is TRBJ2-3, the V gene TRBV20-1; the match to TRBD2 covers 9 bases. The V segment lost 3 bases and the J segment 0 bases; nucleotides outside the gene matches: 4. The CDR3 extends over 15 amino acids. CDR1 and CDR2 from the germline V gene are DFQATT and SNEGSKA (reference sequence).

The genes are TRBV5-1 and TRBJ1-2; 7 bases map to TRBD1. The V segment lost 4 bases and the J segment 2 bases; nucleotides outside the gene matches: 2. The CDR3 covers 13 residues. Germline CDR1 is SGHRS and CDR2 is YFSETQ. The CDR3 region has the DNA TGCGCCAGCAGCGTACAGGGGAACTATGGCTACACCTTC. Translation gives CASSVQGNYGYTF.

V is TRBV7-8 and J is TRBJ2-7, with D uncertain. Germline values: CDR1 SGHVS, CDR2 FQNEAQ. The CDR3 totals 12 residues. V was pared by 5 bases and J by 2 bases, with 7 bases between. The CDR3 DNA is TGTGCCAGCAGCCAATCCACCTACGAGCAGTACTTC. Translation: CASSQSTYEQYF.

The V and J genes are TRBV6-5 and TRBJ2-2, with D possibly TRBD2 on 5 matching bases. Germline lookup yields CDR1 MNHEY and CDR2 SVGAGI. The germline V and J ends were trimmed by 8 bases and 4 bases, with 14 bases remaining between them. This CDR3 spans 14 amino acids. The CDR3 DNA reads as TGTGCCAGCGAACGTAGCGTTGGCACCGGGGAGCTGTTTTTT. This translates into CASERSVGTGELFF.

In nucleotides, the CDR3 is TGCGCCAGCAGCCCTCGGACAGGGGAAGGGAACACTGAAGCTTTCTTT. It codes for CASSPRTGEGNTEAFF. This chain connects TRBV5-1 to TRBJ1-1, with 9 bases matching TRBD1. Germline assignment: CDR1 SGHRS and CDR2 YFSETQ. The trim removed 4 bases at V and 1 base at J, leaving 8 bases unmatched. CDR3 length: 16 amino acids.